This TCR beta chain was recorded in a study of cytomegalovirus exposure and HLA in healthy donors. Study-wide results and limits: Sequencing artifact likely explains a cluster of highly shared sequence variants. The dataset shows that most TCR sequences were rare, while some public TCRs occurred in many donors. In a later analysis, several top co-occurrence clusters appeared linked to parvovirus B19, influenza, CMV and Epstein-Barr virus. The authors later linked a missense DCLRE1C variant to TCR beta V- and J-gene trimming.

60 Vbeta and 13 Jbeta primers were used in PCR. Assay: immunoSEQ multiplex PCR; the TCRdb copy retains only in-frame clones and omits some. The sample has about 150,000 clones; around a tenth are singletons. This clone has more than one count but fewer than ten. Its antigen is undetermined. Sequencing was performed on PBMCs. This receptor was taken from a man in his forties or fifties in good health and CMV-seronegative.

The CDR3 coding sequence is TGTGCCAGCACCCCCCTTAGAGGGAGGACGAGCGGGGAGCTGTTTTTT. Its protein is CASTPLRGRTSGELFF. V gene TRBV11-2 combines with J gene TRBJ2-2; tentatively, D is TRBD2 (6 bases). Trimming left V 7 bases short and J 7 bases short, with 22 bases between. There are 16 residues in the CDR3. In germline, CDR1 is SGHAT, CDR2 FQNNGV.